The clone carrying this T cell receptor beta chain has at least ten counts. Its specificity is unknown. Amplified regions were TCR beta CDR3 sequences from RNA transcripts. First-round RT-PCR with HTBI primers amplified the TCR CDR3 region. One entry per CDR3 protein results from TCRdb running MiXCR on the multiplex PCR reads. The sample consists of about 330,000 distinct CDR3 sequences, 12% to 15% of them appearing once. Trimming left V 9 bases short and J 1 base short, with 12 bases between. Germline V gene lookup returns CDR1 SNHLY and CDR2 FYNNEI. The CDR3 covers 13 residues. These data are taken from a study of T cells in Graves' hyperthyroidism and ophthalmopathy. Background on the study: It was at initial diagnosis, before any treatment, that peripheral blood was collected.

Whole-study findings and limits: For ophthalmopathy, model prediction preceded onset by a median about six months.

Reasons for excluding patients were uncontrolled infection, other autoimmune disease, pregnancy or lactation. 10 ml of fresh peripheral blood supplied the PBMCs. This TCR came from a woman in her thirties or forties with Graves' ophthalmopathy. The sample consisted of blood. The chain joins TRBV2 to TRBJ1-1; weak D call: TRBD1 (5 bases). CDR3: CASIGGTNTEAFF. The CDR3 bases are TGTGCCAGTATCGGGGGAACGAACACTGAAGCTTTCTTT.